These T cell receptor beta chains were read from a single sample in a study of blood T cell repertoires in COVID-19. Profiling relied on immunoSEQ multiplex PCR, and the TCRdb table lists in-frame clones only, not all of them. Of under 450,000 clones in the sample, around nine tenths are singletons; the top ten hold 1.5% to 1.8%. Sequencing was done on a sample of peripheral blood. These receptors originate from a woman between 35 and 50 years old with COVID-19, enrolled during active disease. CDR3s include the opening cysteine and the closing phenylalanine or tryptophan. D genes are given only for firm matches. Size tells how often a clone was seen (once, few, many) or the class of an expanded clone, and some rows leave it out.

clone_size: -
v_call: TRBV13
d_call: -
j_call: TRBJ1-5
cdr3_nt: TGTGCCAGCAGCTTATGGGGGCGGCCCCAGCATTTT
cdr3_aa: CASSLWGRPQHF

clone_size: -
v_call: TRBV2
d_call: -
j_call: TRBJ2-1
cdr3_nt: TGTGCCAGCAGTGAAGCTCGACAGACAGCATACAATGAGCAGTTCTTC
cdr3_aa: CASSEARQTAYNEQFF

clone_size: -
v_call: TRBV30
d_call: -
j_call: TRBJ1-3
cdr3_nt: TGTGCCTACCGTCAGGGGCTCGCTGGAAACACCATATATTTT
cdr3_aa: CAYRQGLAGNTIYF

clone_size: -
v_call: TRBV4-1
d_call: -
j_call: TRBJ1-2
cdr3_nt: TGCGCCAGCAGCCAAGTGGTAGGGACTGGCTATGGCTACACCTTC
cdr3_aa: CASSQVVGTGYGYTF

clone_size: -
v_call: TRBV4-2
d_call: -
j_call: TRBJ1-1
cdr3_nt: TGTGCCAGCAGCCAAGAACAGGGTGGTTTAAACACTGAAGCTTTCTTT
cdr3_aa: CASSQEQGGLNTEAFF

clone_size: -
v_call: TRBV2
d_call: -
j_call: TRBJ1-1
cdr3_nt: TGTGCCAGCAGTGTTGACGGAGACACTGAAGCTTTCTTT
cdr3_aa: CASSVDGDTEAFF

clone_size: -
v_call: TRBV5-1
d_call: -
j_call: TRBJ1-1
cdr3_nt: TGCGCCAGCAGCTCCTCAGGGAACACTGAAGCTTTCTTT
cdr3_aa: CASSSSGNTEAFF

clone_size: -
v_call: TRBV28
d_call: -
j_call: TRBJ2-2
cdr3_nt: TGTGCCAGCATGTGGAGGGACACCGGGGAGCTGTTTTTT
cdr3_aa: CASMWRDTGELFF

clone_size: once
v_call: TRBV7-2
d_call: -
j_call: TRBJ2-2
cdr3_nt: TGTGCCAGCAGCTCTCCAGGGGCGAACACCGGGGAGCTGTTTTTT
cdr3_aa: CASSSPGANTGELFF

clone_size: -
v_call: TRBV4-3
d_call: TRBD1
j_call: TRBJ1-1
cdr3_nt: TGCGCCAGCAGCCAAGTTTCGGGGACAGCGGTCTCCCCAAGAGCTTTCTTT
cdr3_aa: CASSQVSGTAVSPRAFF

clone_size: -
v_call: TRBV5-6
d_call: -
j_call: TRBJ1-5
cdr3_nt: TGTGCCAGCAGATTAGGACATAGCAATCAGCCCCAGCATTTT
cdr3_aa: CASRLGHSNQPQHF

clone_size: once
v_call: TRBV7-9
d_call: TRBD1
j_call: TRBJ2-7
cdr3_nt: TGTGCCAGCAGCTTTACTGCCGGGACAGGGGAGGGCGAGCAGTACTTC
cdr3_aa: CASSFTAGTGEGEQYF

clone_size: -
v_call: TRBV7-3
d_call: TRBD1
j_call: TRBJ1-1
cdr3_nt: TGTGCCAGCGCGGGGCAGGGGGCCACTGAAGCTTTCTTT
cdr3_aa: CASAGQGATEAFF

clone_size: once
v_call: TRBV10-3
d_call: TRBD1
j_call: TRBJ1-1
cdr3_nt: TGTGCCATCAGGACAGGGGGCAACACTGAAGCTTTCTTT
cdr3_aa: CAIRTGGNTEAFF

clone_size: -
v_call: TRBV27
d_call: -
j_call: TRBJ1-2
cdr3_nt: TGTGCCAGCAGCTCCGCCCGGACAGCAGTCGGCTACACCTTC
cdr3_aa: CASSSARTAVGYTF

clone_size: once
v_call: TRBV7-9
d_call: -
j_call: TRBJ1-2
cdr3_nt: TGTGCCAGCAGAGGGGAGGGCCTTAACTATGGCTACACCTTC
cdr3_aa: CASRGEGLNYGYTF

clone_size: -
v_call: TRBV7-3
d_call: -
j_call: TRBJ2-3
cdr3_nt: TGTGCCAGCAGTCCGAGTGTCCTTACAGATACGCAGTATTTT
cdr3_aa: CASSPSVLTDTQYF

clone_size: -
v_call: TRBV6-5
d_call: TRBD2
j_call: TRBJ2-7
cdr3_nt: TGTGCCAGCAGTTACTTGGGGACTAAAGCCTACGAGCAGTACTTC
cdr3_aa: CASSYLGTKAYEQYF

clone_size: -
v_call: TRBV28
d_call: TRBD1
j_call: TRBJ1-2
cdr3_nt: TGTGCCCACCGGGACAGAACTAGGAGCTACACCTTC
cdr3_aa: CAHRDRTRSYTF

clone_size: -
v_call: TRBV18
d_call: -
j_call: TRBJ1-1
cdr3_nt: TGTGCCAGCTCACCACCCGCAGGGATGAACACTGAAGCTTTCTTT
cdr3_aa: CASSPPAGMNTEAFF

clone_size: -
v_call: TRBV4-2
d_call: -
j_call: TRBJ1-5
cdr3_nt: TGTGCCAGCAGCCAACAGGGGAGCAATCAGCCCCAGCATTTT
cdr3_aa: CASSQQGSNQPQHF

clone_size: few
v_call: TRBV28
d_call: TRBD1
j_call: TRBJ1-5
cdr3_nt: TGTGCCAGCAGTCGGGACAGTTCTAGCAATCAGCCCCAGCATTTT
cdr3_aa: CASSRDSSSNQPQHF

clone_size: -
v_call: TRBV27
d_call: TRBD1
j_call: TRBJ1-2
cdr3_nt: TGTGCCACCACTTTTAAAGGACAGGGGGCTTACTATGGCTACACCTTC
cdr3_aa: CATTFKGQGAYYGYTF

clone_size: -
v_call: TRBV4-3
d_call: TRBD2
j_call: TRBJ2-2
cdr3_nt: TGCGCCAGCAGCCAAGAATTTAGACTAGCGGGAGTTTTCGGGGAGCTGTTTTTT
cdr3_aa: CASSQEFRLAGVFGELFF

clone_size: -
v_call: TRBV2
d_call: -
j_call: TRBJ1-6
cdr3_nt: TGTGCCAGCAAAGCCGCGGGGAACAATTCACCCCTCCACTTT
cdr3_aa: CASKAAGNNSPLHF

clone_size: -
v_call: TRBV27
d_call: -
j_call: TRBJ1-5
cdr3_nt: TGTGCCAGCAGACCCTCCCCGGCAGGGTGGAGCAATCAGCCCCAGCATTTT
cdr3_aa: CASRPSPAGWSNQPQHF

clone_size: -
v_call: TRBV7-2
d_call: TRBD1
j_call: TRBJ2-2
cdr3_nt: TGTGCCAGCAGCTTAGCCCCAGGGGGAGCTATAACCGGGGAGCTGTTTTTT
cdr3_aa: CASSLAPGGAITGELFF